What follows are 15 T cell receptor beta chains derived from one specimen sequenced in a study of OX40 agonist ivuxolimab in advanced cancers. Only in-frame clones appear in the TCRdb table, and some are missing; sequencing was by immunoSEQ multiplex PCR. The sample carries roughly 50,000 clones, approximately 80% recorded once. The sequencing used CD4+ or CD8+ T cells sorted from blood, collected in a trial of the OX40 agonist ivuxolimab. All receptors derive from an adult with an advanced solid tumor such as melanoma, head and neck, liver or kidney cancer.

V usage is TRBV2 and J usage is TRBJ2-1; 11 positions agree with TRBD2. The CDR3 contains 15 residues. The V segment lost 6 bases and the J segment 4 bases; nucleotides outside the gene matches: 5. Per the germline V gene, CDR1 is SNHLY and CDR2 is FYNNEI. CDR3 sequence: CASRQGTSGYNEQFF. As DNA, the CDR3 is TGTGCCAGCAGGCAAGGGACTAGCGGTTACAATGAGCAGTTCTTC.

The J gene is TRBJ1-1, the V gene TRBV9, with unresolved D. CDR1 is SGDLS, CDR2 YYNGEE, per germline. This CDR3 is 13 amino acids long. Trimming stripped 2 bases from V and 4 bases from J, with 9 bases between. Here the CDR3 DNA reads TGTGCCAGCAGCGTTATTACCGGCACTGAAGCTTTCTTT. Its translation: CASSVITGTEAFF.

In DNA form, the CDR3 reads TGTGCCAGCAGCGGCCAAAGCGGCTCTGGAAACACCATATATTTT. Translated: CASSGQSGSGNTIYF. V usage is TRBV7-9 and J usage is TRBJ1-3, with D unclear. The CDR3 is made up of 15 amino acids. Deletions cut 5 bases from V and 0 bases from J, with 11 bases between. From germline, CDR1 is SEHNR and CDR2 FQNEAQ (reference sequence).

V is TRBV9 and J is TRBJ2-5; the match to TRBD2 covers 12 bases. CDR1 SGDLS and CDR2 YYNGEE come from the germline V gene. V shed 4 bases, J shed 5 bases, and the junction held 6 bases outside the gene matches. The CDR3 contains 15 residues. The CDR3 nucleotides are TGTGCCAGCAGCACACGGACTAGCGGGGAGGAGACCCAGTACTTC. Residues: CASSTRTSGEETQYF.

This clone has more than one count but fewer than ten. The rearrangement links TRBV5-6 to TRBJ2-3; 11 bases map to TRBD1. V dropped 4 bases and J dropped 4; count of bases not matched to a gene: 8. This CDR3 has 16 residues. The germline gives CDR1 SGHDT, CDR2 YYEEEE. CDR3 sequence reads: CASSRGWGQGADTQYF. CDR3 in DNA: TGTGCCAGCAGCCGGGGCTGGGGACAGGGGGCAGATACGCAGTATTTT.

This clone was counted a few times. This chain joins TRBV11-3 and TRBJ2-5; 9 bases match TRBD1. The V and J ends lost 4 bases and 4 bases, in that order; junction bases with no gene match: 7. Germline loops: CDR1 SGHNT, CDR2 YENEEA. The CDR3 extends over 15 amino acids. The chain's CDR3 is CASSSGQGERETQYF. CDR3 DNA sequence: TGTGCCAGCAGCTCGGGACAGGGAGAACGAGAGACCCAGTACTTC. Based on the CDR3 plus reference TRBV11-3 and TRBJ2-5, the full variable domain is EAGVVQSPRYKIIEKKQPVAFWCNPISGHNTLYWYLQNLGQGPELLIRYENEEAVDDSQLPKDRFSAERLKGVDSTLKIQPAELGDSAVYLCASSSGQGERETQYFGPGTRLLVL.

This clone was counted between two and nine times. For the CDR3, the DNA is TGTGCCAGCAGCTTCTTCGCGGGGGGGACGGATGAGCAGTTCTTC. This gives the protein CASSFFAGGTDEQFF. V and J are TRBV7-2 and TRBJ2-1, with 9 bases lining up with TRBD2. The length of the CDR3 is 15 residues. Germline V CDR1 and CDR2: SGHTA, FQGNSA. Trimming at V came to 3 bases and at J to 8 bases, leaving 8 bases not matched to a gene.

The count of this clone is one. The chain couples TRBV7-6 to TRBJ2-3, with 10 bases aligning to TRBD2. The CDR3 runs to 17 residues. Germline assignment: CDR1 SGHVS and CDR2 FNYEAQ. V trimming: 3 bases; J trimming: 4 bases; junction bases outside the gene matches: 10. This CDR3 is CASSFSSGSSGADTQYF. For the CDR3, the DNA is TGTGCCAGCAGCTTTTCTAGCGGGAGTTCCGGGGCAGATACGCAGTATTTT.

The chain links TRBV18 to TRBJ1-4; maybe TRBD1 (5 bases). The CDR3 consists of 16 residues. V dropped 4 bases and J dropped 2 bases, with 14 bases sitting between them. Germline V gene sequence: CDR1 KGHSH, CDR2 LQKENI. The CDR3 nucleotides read TGTGCCAGCTCACGCGGGGGAGGAATGACTAATGAAAAACTGTTTTTT. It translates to CASSRGGGMTNEKLFF.

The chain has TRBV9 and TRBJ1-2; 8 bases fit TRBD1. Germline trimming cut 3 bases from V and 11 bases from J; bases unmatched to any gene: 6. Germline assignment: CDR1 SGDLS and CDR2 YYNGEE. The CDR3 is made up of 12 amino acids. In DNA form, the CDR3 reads TGTGCCAGCAGCGAGACCCAGGGGGCATACACCTTC. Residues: CASSETQGAYTF.

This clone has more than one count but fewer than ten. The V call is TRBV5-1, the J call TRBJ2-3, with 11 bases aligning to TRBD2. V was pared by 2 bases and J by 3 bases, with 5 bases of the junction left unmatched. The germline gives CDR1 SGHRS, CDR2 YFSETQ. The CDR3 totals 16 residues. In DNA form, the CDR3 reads TGCGCCAGCAGCTTTACTAGCGGGAGTAAGACAGATACGCAGTATTTT. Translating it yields CASSFTSGSKTDTQYF.

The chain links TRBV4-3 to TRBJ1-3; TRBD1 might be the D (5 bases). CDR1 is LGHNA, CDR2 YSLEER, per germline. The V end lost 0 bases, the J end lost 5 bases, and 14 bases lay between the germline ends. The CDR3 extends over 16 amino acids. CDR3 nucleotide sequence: TGCGCCAGCAGCCAAGAGGGGGGATGGAATCGAAACACCATATATTTT. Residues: CASSQEGGWNRNTIYF.

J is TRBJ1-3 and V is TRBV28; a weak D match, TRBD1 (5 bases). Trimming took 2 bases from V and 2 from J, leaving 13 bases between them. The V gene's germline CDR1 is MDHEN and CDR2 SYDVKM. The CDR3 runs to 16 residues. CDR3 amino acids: CASSLSLGGAGNTIYF. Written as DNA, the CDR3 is TGTGCCAGCAGTTTAAGTCTGGGGGGGGCTGGAAACACCATATATTTT.

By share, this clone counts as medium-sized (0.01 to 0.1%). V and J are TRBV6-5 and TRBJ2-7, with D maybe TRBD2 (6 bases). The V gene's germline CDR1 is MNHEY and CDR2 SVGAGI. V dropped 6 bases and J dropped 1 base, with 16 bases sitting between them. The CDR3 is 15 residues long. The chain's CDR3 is CASRSYGSGSYEQYF. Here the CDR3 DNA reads TGTGCCAGCAGATCGTATGGTAGCGGTTCCTACGAGCAGTACTTC.

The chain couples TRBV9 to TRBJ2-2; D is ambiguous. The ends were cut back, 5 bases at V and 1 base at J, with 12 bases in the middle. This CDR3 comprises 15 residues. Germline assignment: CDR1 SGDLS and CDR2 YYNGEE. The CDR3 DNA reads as TGTGCCAGCAGAGGAACTGACTTGAACACCGGGGAGCTGTTTTTT. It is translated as CASRGTDLNTGELFF.